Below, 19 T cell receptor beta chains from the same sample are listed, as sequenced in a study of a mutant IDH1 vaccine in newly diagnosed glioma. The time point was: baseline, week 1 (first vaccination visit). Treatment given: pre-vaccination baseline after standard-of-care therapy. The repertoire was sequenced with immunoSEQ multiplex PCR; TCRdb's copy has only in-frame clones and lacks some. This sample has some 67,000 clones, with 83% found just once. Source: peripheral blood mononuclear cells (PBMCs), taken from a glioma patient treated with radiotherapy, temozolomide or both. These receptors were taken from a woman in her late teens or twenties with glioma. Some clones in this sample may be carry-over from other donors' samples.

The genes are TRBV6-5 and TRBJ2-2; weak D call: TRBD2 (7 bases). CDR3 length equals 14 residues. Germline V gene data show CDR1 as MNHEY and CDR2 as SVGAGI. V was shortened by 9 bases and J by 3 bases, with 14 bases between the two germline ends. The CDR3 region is CASRGGAYTGELFF. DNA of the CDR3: TGTGCCAGTCGCGGGGGCGCGTACACCGGGGAGCTGTTTTTT.

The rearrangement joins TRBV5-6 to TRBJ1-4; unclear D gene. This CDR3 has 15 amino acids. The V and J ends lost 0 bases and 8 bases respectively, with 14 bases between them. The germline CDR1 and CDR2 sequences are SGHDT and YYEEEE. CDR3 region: CASSLVGSGREKLFF. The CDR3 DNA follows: TGTGCCAGCAGCTTGGTTGGCAGCGGTCGGGAAAAACTGTTTTTT.

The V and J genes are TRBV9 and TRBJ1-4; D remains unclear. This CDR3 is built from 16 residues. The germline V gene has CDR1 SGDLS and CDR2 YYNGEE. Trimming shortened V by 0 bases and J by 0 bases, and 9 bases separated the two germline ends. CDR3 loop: CASSVAALATNEKLFF. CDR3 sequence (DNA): TGTGCCAGCAGCGTAGCCGCCCTTGCAACTAATGAAAAACTGTTTTTT. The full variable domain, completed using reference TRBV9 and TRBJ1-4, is DSGVTQTPKHLITATGQRVTLRCSPRSGDLSVYWYQQSLDQGLQFLIQYYNGEERAKGNILERFSAQQFPDLHSELNLSSLELGDSALYFCASSVAALATNEKLFFGSGTQLSVL.

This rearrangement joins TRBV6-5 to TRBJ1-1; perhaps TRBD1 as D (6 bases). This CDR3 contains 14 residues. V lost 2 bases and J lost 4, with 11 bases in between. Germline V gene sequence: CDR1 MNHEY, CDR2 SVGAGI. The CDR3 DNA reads TGTGCCAGCAGTTACGGGGGGCCGGTCACTGAAGCTTTCTTT. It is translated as CASSYGGPVTEAFF.

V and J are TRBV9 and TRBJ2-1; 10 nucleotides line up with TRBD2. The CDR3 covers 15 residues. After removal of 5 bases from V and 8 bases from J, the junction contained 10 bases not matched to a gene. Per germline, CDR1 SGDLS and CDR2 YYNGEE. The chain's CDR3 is CASSRGASGGDEQFF. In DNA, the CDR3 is TGTGCCAGCAGTAGGGGGGCTAGCGGGGGCGATGAGCAGTTCTTC.

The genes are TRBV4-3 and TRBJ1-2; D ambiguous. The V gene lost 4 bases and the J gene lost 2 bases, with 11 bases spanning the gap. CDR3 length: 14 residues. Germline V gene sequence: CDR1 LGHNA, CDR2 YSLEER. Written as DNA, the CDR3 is TGCGCCAGCAGCCCCTGGATGGGGAACTATGGCTACACCTTC. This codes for CASSPWMGNYGYTF.

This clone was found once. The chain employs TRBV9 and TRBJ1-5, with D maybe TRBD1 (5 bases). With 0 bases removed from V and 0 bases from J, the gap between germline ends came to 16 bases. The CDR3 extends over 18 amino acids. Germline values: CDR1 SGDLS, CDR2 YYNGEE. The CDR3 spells CASSVARRGSYSNQPQHF. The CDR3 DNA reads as TGTGCCAGCAGCGTAGCTAGGAGGGGATCCTATAGCAATCAGCCCCAGCATTTT.

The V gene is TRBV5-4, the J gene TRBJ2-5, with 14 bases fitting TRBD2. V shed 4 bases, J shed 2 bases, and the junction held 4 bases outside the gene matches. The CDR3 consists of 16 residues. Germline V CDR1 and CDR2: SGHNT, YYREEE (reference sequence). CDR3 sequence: CASSGGLAGVQETQYF. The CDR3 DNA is TGTGCCAGCAGCGGGGGACTAGCGGGAGTACAAGAGACCCAGTACTTC. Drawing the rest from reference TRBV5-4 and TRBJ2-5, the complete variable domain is ETGVTQSPTHLIKTRGQQVTLRCSSQSGHNTVSWYQQALGQGPQFIFQYYREEENGRGNFPPRFSGLQFPNYSSELNVNALELDDSALYLCASSGGLAGVQETQYFGPGTRLLVL.

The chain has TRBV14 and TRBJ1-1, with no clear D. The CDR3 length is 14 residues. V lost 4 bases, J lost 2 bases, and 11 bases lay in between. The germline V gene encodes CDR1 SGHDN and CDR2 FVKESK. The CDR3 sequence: CASSRDTVNTEAFF. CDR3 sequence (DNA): TGTGCCAGCAGCCGGGATACAGTCAACACTGAAGCTTTCTTT.

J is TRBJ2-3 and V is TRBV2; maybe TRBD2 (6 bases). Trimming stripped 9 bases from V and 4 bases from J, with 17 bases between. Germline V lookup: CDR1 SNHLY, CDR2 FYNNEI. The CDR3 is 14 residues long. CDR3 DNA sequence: TGTGCCAGAATATCCCGGAGGGAGGCAGATACGCAGTATTTT. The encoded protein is CARISRREADTQYF. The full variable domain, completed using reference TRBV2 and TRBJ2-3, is EPEVTQTPSHQVTQMGQEVILRCVPISNHLYFYWYRQILGQKVEFLVSFYNNEISEKSEIFDDQFSVERPDGSNFTLKIRSTKLEDSAMYFCARISRREADTQYFGPGTRLTVL.

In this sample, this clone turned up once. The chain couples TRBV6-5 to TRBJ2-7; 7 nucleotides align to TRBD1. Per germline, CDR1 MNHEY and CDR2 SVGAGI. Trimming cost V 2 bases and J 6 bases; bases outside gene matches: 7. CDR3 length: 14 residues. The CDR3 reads CASSYEGGRGEQYF. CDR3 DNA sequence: TGTGCCAGCAGTTACGAAGGGGGCCGCGGCGAGCAGTACTTC.

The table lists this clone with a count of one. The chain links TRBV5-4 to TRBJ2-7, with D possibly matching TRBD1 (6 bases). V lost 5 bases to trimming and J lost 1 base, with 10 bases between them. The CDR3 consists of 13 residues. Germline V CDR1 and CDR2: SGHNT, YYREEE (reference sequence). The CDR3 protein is CASSFTGSYEQYF. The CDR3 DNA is TGTGCCAGCAGTTTTACAGGGTCCTACGAGCAGTACTTC.

CDR3 sequence: CATSRGGQTRQPQHF. In nucleotides, the CDR3 is TGTGCCACCAGCAGGGGGGGACAGACCCGTCAACCCCAGCATTTT. The J gene is TRBJ1-5, the V gene TRBV15, with TRBD1 matching over 7 bases. With 3 bases clipped from V and 10 bases from J, the junction kept 12 bases outside the gene matches. CDR1 is LNHNV, CDR2 YYDKDF, per germline (reference sequence). This CDR3 has 15 amino acids.

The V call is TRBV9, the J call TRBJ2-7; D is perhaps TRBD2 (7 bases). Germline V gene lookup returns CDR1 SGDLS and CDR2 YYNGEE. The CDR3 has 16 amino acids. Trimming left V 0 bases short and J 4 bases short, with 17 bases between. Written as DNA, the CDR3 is TGTGCCAGCAGCGTAGGAGGGGGGGCAGGGCCATACGAGCAGTACTTC. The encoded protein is CASSVGGGAGPYEQYF.

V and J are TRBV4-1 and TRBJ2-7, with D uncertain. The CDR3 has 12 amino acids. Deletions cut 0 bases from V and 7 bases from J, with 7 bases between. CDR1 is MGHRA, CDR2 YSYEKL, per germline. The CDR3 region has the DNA TGCGCCAGCAGCCAAGACAACCGGGAGCAGTACTTC. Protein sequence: CASSQDNREQYF.

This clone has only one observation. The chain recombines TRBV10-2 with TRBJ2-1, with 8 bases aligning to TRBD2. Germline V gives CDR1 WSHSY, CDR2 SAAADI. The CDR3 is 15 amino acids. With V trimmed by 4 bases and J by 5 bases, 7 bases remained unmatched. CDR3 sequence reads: CASSVGSGAHNEQFF. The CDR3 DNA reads TGCGCCAGCAGTGTTGGTAGCGGGGCACACAATGAGCAGTTCTTC.

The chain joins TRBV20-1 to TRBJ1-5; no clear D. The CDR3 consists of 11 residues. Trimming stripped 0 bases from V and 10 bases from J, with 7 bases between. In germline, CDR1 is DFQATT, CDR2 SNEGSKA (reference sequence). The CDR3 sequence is CSARETGPQHF. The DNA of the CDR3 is TGCAGTGCTAGAGAAACGGGTCCCCAGCATTTT.

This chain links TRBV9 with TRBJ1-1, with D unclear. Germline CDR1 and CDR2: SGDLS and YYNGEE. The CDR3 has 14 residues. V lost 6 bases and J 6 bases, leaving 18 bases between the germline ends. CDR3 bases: TGTGCCAGCATCCCCTTAGAGTACGGCTCTGAAGCTTTCTTT. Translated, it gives CASIPLEYGSEAFF.

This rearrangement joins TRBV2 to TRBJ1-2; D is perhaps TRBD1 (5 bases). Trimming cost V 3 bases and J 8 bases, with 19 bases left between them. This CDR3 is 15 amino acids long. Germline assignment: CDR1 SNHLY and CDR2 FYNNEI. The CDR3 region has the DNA TGTGCCAGCAGTGATGCGCGGGGGATGTTAGGCGGCTACACCTTC. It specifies CASSDARGMLGGYTF.